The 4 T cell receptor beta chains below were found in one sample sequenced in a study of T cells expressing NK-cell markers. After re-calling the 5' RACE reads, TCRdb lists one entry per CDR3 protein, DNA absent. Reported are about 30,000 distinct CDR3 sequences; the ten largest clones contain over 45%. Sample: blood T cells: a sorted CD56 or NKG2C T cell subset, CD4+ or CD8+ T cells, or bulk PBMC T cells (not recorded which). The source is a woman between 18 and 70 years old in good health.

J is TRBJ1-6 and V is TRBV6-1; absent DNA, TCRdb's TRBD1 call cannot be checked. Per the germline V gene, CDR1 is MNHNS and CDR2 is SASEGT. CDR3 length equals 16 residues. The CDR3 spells CASTGDRGTYNSPLHF.

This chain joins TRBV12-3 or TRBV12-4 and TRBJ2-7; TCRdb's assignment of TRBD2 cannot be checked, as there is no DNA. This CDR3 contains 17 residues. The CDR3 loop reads CASSPRFGLKSSYEQYF.

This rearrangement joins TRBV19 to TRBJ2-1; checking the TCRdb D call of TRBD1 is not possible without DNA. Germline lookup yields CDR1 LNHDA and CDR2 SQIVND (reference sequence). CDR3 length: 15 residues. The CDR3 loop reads CASSRVGGPRNEQFF.

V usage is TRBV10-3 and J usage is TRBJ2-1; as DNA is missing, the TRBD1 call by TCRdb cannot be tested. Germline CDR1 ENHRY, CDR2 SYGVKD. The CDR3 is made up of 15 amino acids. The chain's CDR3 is CAIRDRGHTYNEQFF.